This T cell receptor beta chain was sequenced for a study of response to subunit inactivated influenza vaccine. Study outcomes and limitations: Each seasonal influenza vaccination, the authors suggested, recruits few new T cells.

The CDR3 covers 15 residues. V gave up 8 bases and J gave up 12 bases; unmatched junction bases: 18. Looked up from germline, CDR1 is LGHNA and CDR2 is YNFKEQ. This clonotype occurred many times. Its antigen is undetermined. TCRdb reanalysed the RT-PCR reads using MiXCR and keeps one entry per CDR3 protein. The sample includes over 450,000 distinct CDR3 sequences, 13% seen only once; the top ten take about an eighth. The J gene is TRBJ2-1, the V gene TRBV4-2, with 8 bases aligning to TRBD1. The source was PBMCs from blood, collected more than 35 days after vaccination. The TCR sequence derives from a man aged 45-65 years who received an inactivated influenza vaccine. The CDR3 spells CASAEPDRVPRGQFF. The CDR3, as DNA: TGTGCCAGCGCGGAACCGGACAGGGTCCCTAGAGGGCAGTTCTTC.